This T cell receptor (beta chain) is drawn from a study of blood T cells in healthy people across ages. Study observations and caveats: Possibly, changes in expanded clonotypes were confounded because donor CMV status was unknown.

A second roughly 7 to 11 cycle PCR used barcoded and J-beta primers. Every cDNA molecule carried a tag from a template-switch adaptor bearing 12 random nucleotides. MiXCR, run by TCRdb on the 5' RACE reads, gives a single entry per CDR3 protein. The sample shows about 780,000 distinct CDR3 sequences, around half of them seen only once. About this clonotype: What it recognizes is unknown.

The CDR3 has 14 amino acids. In germline, CDR1 is KGHDR, CDR2 SFDVKD. Trimming stripped 5 bases from V and 4 bases from J, with 11 bases between. The authors isolated at least 6 million PBMCs per sample. Total RNA was isolated from each sample in quantities of at least 5 micrograms. V and J are TRBV24-1 and TRBJ2-1; D may be TRBD1 (5 bases). This TCR was recovered from a man aged 80 or over in good health. Sequences were obtained from blood. The CDR3 nucleotides read TGTGCCACCAGTGCCCTGGGGCCATACAATGAGCAGTTCTTC. Translating gives CATSALGPYNEQFF.